This entry concerns a single TCR beta chain. This record comes from a study of blood T cells in healthy people across ages. With a J-beta primer mix and a sample-barcoded 5' primer, a second PCR ran roughly 6 to 12 cycles. TCRdb called the 5' RACE reads again in MiXCR, with one record for every CDR3 protein. Here the sample spans about 1.4 million distinct CDR3 sequences, approximately 59% being singletons. In germline, CDR1 is MDHEN, CDR2 SYDVKM. This CDR3 region has 15 residues. J was trimmed by 5 bases and V by 6 bases; bases with no gene match: 8. The chain recombines TRBV28 with TRBJ1-2; 11 bases line up with TRBD1. Sequencing was done on a sample of blood. This receptor was taken from a man aged 18 to 30 in good health. In DNA form, the CDR3 reads TGTGCCAGCAGCTTAGGGGACAGGGGGTCTTATGGCTACACCTTC. It yields the protein CASSLGDRGSYGYTF.